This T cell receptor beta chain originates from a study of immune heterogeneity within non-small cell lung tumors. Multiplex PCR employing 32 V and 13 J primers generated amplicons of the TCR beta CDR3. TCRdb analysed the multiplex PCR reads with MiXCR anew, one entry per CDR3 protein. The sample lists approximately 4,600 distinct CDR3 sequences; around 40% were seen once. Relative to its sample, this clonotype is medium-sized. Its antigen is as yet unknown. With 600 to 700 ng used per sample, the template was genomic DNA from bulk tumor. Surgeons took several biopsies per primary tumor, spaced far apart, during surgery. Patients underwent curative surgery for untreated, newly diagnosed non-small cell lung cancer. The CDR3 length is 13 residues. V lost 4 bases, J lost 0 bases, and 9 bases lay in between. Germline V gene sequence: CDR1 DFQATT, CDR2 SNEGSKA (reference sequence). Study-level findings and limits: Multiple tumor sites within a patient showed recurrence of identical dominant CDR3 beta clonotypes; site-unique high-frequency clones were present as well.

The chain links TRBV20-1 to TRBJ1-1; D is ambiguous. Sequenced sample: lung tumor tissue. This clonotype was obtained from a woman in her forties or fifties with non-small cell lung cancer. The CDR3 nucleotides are TGCAGTGCTACCGTGGGAGTGAACACTGAAGCTTTCTTT. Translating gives CSATVGVNTEAFF.